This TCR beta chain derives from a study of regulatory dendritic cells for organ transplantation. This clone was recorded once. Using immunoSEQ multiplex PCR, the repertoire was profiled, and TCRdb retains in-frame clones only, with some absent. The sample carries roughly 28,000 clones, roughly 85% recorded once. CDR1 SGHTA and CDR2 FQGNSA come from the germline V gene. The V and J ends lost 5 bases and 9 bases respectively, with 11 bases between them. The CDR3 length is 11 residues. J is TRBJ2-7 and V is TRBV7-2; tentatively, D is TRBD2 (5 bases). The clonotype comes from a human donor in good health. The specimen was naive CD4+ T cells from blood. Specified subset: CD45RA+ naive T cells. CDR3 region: CASSLSGRQYF. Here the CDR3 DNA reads TGTGCCAGCAGCCTCAGCGGTAGGCAGTACTTC. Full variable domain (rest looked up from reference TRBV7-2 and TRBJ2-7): GAGVSQSPSNKVTEKGKDVELRCDPISGHTALYWYRQSLGQGLEFLIYFQGNSAPDKSGLPSDRFSAERTGGSVSTLTIQRTQQEDSAVYLCASSLSGRQYFGPGTRLTVT.